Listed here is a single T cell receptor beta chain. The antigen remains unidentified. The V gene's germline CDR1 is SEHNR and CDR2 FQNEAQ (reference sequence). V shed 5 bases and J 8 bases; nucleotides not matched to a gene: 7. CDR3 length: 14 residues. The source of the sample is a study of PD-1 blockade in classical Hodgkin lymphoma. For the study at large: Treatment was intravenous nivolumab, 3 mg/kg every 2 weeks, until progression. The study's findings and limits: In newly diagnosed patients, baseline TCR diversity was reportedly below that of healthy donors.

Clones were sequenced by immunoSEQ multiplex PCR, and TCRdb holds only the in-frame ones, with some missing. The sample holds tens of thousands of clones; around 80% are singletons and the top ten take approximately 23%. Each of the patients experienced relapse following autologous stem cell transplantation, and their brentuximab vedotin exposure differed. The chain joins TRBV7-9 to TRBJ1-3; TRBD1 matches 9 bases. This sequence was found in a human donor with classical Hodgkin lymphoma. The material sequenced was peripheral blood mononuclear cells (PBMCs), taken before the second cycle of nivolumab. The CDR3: CASSLRTGVDTIYF. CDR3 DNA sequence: TGTGCCAGCAGCCTCCGGACAGGGGTGGACACCATATATTTT.